A selection of T cell receptor beta chains follows, all from one sample in a study of blood T cell repertoires in COVID-19. Using immunoSEQ multiplex PCR, the repertoire was profiled, and TCRdb retains in-frame clones only, with some absent. The data contain about 230,000 clones, approximately 89% of them seen just once; the ten biggest clones take up around 3.6%. Material for sequencing was PBMCs or T cells enriched from blood (not recorded which). The receptors stem from a woman aged 25-40 years who had been exposed to COVID-19. Each CDR3 is given with its conserved first and last residue. D genes are given only for firm matches. Clone size is shown for a subset of rows, as once, few, many or a class of expanded clone.

d_call,j_call,clone_size,v_call,cdr3_nt,cdr3_aa
.,TRBJ1-3,.,TRBV20-1,TGCAGTGCTAGTACGCAGGGAAACGCTGGAAACACCATATATTTT,CSASTQGNAGNTIYF
TRBD1,TRBJ2-7,.,TRBV7-6,TGTGCCAGCAGCTTAGCCCCGACAGGGACCGGCTACGAGCAGTACTTC,CASSLAPTGTGYEQYF
.,TRBJ2-7,.,TRBV18,TGTGCCAGCTCACCACAGGGGTCTACCATCTACGAGCAGTACTTC,CASSPQGSTIYEQYF
.,TRBJ2-2,.,TRBV5-6,TGTGCCAGCAGCTTGGGACTCAACACCGGGGAGCTGTTTTTT,CASSLGLNTGELFF
.,TRBJ1-1,.,TRBV5-1,TGCGCCAGCAGCTTGGACGGCAGGGATATTACTGAAGCTTTCTTT,CASSLDGRDITEAFF
TRBD1,TRBJ2-7,.,TRBV28,TGTGCCAGCAGTCCGGGACAGGGAGACTATTACGAGCAGTACTTC,CASSPGQGDYYEQYF
.,TRBJ2-2,.,TRBV9,TGTGCCAGCAGCCCCCGCCACGTTACAGTGAGGAACACCGGGGAGCTGTTTTTT,CASSPRHVTVRNTGELFF
.,TRBJ2-7,.,TRBV7-6,TGTGCCAGCAGCCCAAAGGCATCGGGGGAGCAGTACTTC,CASSPKASGEQYF
TRBD2,TRBJ2-1,.,TRBV10-2,TGCGCCAGCACTCCTAGCGGGACCTACTCCTACAATGAGCAGTTCTTC,CASTPSGTYSYNEQFF
TRBD1,TRBJ2-1,.,TRBV5-1,TGCGCCAGCAGCTCCGCCGGACAGGGGAGCTACAATGAGCAGTTCTTC,CASSSAGQGSYNEQFF
.,TRBJ2-1,.,TRBV3-1/TRBV3-2,TGTGCCAGCAGCCAACAGGGGGGTCACAATGAGCAGTTCTTC,CASSQQGGHNEQFF
TRBD2,TRBJ2-1,.,TRBV7-9,TGTGCCAGCAGCGCCGCCATGGGACTAGTCTCTGAGCAGTTCTTC,CASSAAMGLVSEQFF
TRBD2,TRBJ2-3,.,TRBV27,TGTGCCAGCAGTTCGGGAACTAGCGGCACAGATACGCAGTATTTT,CASSSGTSGTDTQYF
TRBD2,TRBJ2-5,once,TRBV5-1,TGCGCCAGCAGCGACGGACTAGCGGGATTGAAGACCCAGTACTTC,CASSDGLAGLKTQYF
.,TRBJ1-5,.,TRBV6-6,TGTGCCAGCAGTTACGGACAGTACAATCAGCCCCAGCATTTT,CASSYGQYNQPQHF
.,TRBJ2-1,few,TRBV5-1,TGCGCCAGCAGCTTGGATGGCACCTACAATGAGCAGTTCTTC,CASSLDGTYNEQFF
TRBD1,TRBJ2-7,.,TRBV5-1,TGCGCCAGCAGCACACGACAGGGGACCTCCTACGAGCAGTACTTC,CASSTRQGTSYEQYF
.,TRBJ1-5,.,TRBV19,TGTGCCAGTAGTAAAGTCAAGGGGAGCAATCAGCCCCAGCATTTT,CASSKVKGSNQPQHF
.,TRBJ2-2,.,TRBV6-5,TGTGCCAGCAGAGTACGGGAAGGTGGCCACGGGGAGCTGTTTTTT,CASRVREGGHGELFF
.,TRBJ2-7,.,TRBV3-1/TRBV3-2,TGTGCCAGCAGCCTTCAGACCTACGAGCAGTACTTC,CASSLQTYEQYF
.,TRBJ2-5,.,TRBV7-2,TGTGCCAGCAGCTTAATGACTTTCGGTGAGACCCAGTACTTC,CASSLMTFGETQYF
.,TRBJ2-5,.,TRBV18,TGTGCCAGCTCACGAGGAGGGAAACTAGAGACCCAGTACTTC,CASSRGGKLETQYF
.,TRBJ1-6,.,TRBV5-1,TGCGCCAGCAGCCCGGATGTTGCGCAGGGGTCACCCCTCCACTTT,CASSPDVAQGSPLHF
.,TRBJ1-6,once,TRBV6-4,TGTGCCAGCAGTGATCGTGCGGGGTTCTCACCCCTCCACTTT,CASSDRAGFSPLHF
TRBD2,TRBJ2-5,.,TRBV11-2,TGTGCCAGCAGCCCTAAATTGGCGGGAGTGGGTGAGACCCAGTACTTC,CASSPKLAGVGETQYF
.,TRBJ1-2,once,TRBV7-8,TGTGCCAGCAGCTTAGAGGGGCAGGGGCTGGCTTATGGCTACACCTTC,CASSLEGQGLAYGYTF
.,TRBJ1-1,.,TRBV7-2,TGTGCCAGCAGCTTAGCGCCCGGCACTGAAGCTTTCTTT,CASSLAPGTEAFF
.,TRBJ1-6,.,TRBV12-3/TRBV12-4,TGTGCCAGCAGTTTGGGAGGCTCACCCCTCCACTTT,CASSLGGSPLHF
TRBD1,TRBJ1-5,.,TRBV29-1,TGCAGCGCAGGGGGTCCTAATCAGCCCCAGCATTTT,CSAGGPNQPQHF
.,TRBJ1-2,.,TRBV3-1/TRBV3-2,TGTGCCAGCAGCCAAGGGAGGGTTGGCTACACCTTC,CASSQGRVGYTF
TRBD1,TRBJ2-2,.,TRBV10-3,TGTGCCATCAGTGACAGGACAGGCAACACCGGGGAGCTGTTTTTT,CAISDRTGNTGELFF
.,TRBJ1-1,.,TRBV6-5,TGTGCCAGCAGTTATCTCTCTGAGGACACTGAAGCTTTCTTT,CASSYLSEDTEAFF
.,TRBJ1-2,.,TRBV28,TGTGCCAGCAGTTCCATAGGGGATGGCTACACCTTC,CASSSIGDGYTF
.,TRBJ1-1,.,TRBV28,TGTGCCAGCAGTTTAAGTCGGGGGAACACTGAAGCTTTCTTT,CASSLSRGNTEAFF
.,TRBJ1-2,.,TRBV19,TGTGCCAGTAGTTTCTCGACACAAGAGTATGGCTACACCTTC,CASSFSTQEYGYTF
.,TRBJ2-7,.,TRBV10-1,TGCGCCAGCAATAACGGCGGTAAGCTCTACGAGCAGTACTTC,CASNNGGKLYEQYF
.,TRBJ1-1,.,TRBV18,TGTGCCAGCTCCGAAGGCCTCACAGGGAACACTGAAGCTTTCTTT,CASSEGLTGNTEAFF
.,TRBJ1-6,.,TRBV6-5,TGTGCCAGCAGTTACGACGGGGAAAATTCACCCCTCCACTTT,CASSYDGENSPLHF
.,TRBJ2-1,.,TRBV11-2,TGTGCCAGCAGCTTAGATCGGGCTCCCCAGGGCGAGCAGTTCTTC,CASSLDRAPQGEQFF
TRBD1,TRBJ1-6,few,TRBV28,TGTGCCAGCGCCCGGGACAGGACCCGTAGCTCCTATAATTCACCCCTCCACTTT,CASARDRTRSSYNSPLHF
TRBD2,TRBJ2-7,.,TRBV3-1/TRBV3-2,TGTGCCAGCAGCCAAGAATTGGTCTTCGGGCAGCCGGGACTAGCGGGATCGGGCGAGCAGTACTTC,CASSQELVFGQPGLAGSGEQYF
.,TRBJ1-5,.,TRBV20-1,TGCAGTGCCCCCGATCAGGGATTGCAGCATTTT,CSAPDQGLQHF
.,TRBJ1-5,.,TRBV6-1,TGTGCCAGCAGTGAATGGGGGGGGCGTAATCAGCCCCAGCATTTT,CASSEWGGRNQPQHF
.,TRBJ2-3,.,TRBV5-1,TGCGCCAGCAGCTTGCAGGCCGTGACAGATACGCAGTATTTT,CASSLQAVTDTQYF
TRBD2,TRBJ2-7,.,TRBV4-1,TGCGCCAGCAGCCGTACGACTAGCGACTACGAGCAGTACTTC,CASSRTTSDYEQYF
.,TRBJ1-5,.,TRBV27,TGTGCCAGCAGCCTAGGGGGGGTCCCCAATCAGCCCCAGCATTTT,CASSLGGVPNQPQHF
TRBD2,TRBJ2-7,.,TRBV10-2,TGCGCCAGCAATAGCTACGGGACTAGCGACGAGCAGTACTTC,CASNSYGTSDEQYF
.,TRBJ1-2,once,TRBV14,TGTGCCAGCAGCTCCTGGGCAGGGGCGACTAACTATGGCTACACCTTC,CASSSWAGATNYGYTF